Each of the 5 T cell receptor beta chains below was sequenced from the same sample in a study of control samples from healthy donors and cancer patients. Generated by immunoSEQ multiplex PCR, the TCRdb table keeps only in-frame clones and is missing some. Of about 160,000 clones listed, roughly 92% are singletons. The source material was blood. The receptors derive from a woman aged 30 to 39 in good health.

The rearrangement links TRBV7-8 to TRBJ1-2, with 7 nucleotides matching TRBD1. The V and J ends lost 1 base and 4 bases, in that order; junction bases with no gene match: 6. The CDR3 is 15 residues long. From germline, CDR1 is SGHVS and CDR2 FQNEAQ. The CDR3 nucleotides read TGTGCCAGCAGCTTAGTTGCAGGGGGGGCCTATGGCTACACCTTC. This encodes CASSLVAGGAYGYTF.

The chain recombines TRBV18 with TRBJ1-3, with 7 bases that match TRBD1. V dropped 2 bases and J dropped 1; count of bases not matched to a gene: 5. The CDR3 is 16 residues long. Germline-derived CDR1 and CDR2 are KGHSH and LQKENI. Here the CDR3 DNA reads TGTGCCAGCTCACCAGGACAGGCCCTTTCTGGAAACACCATATATTTT. This gives the protein CASSPGQALSGNTIYF.

This chain joins TRBV4-2 and TRBJ2-2; 9 nucleotides agree with TRBD2. CDR1 is LGHNA and CDR2 is YNFKEQ in the germline V gene. CDR3 length: 16 amino acids. The ends lost 1 base at V and 7 bases at J; junction bases unmatched: 7. The CDR3 here is CASSQVPSGNVGELFF. The CDR3 DNA is TGTGCCAGCAGCCAAGTACCTAGCGGGAACGTCGGGGAGCTGTTTTTT.

The J gene is TRBJ1-1, the V gene TRBV19; TRBD1 matches 11 bases. Germline V gives CDR1 LNHDA, CDR2 SQIVND (reference sequence). The trim removed 9 bases at V and 1 base at J, leaving 7 bases unmatched. The CDR3 is 15 residues long. DNA of the CDR3: TGTGCCAGCAGGACAGGGGGCAATAAGAACACTGAAGCTTTCTTT. Protein: CASRTGGNKNTEAFF.

The V call is TRBV7-9, the J call TRBJ2-7; TRBD2 aligns across 7 bases. The V segment lost 5 bases and the J segment 5 bases; nucleotides outside the gene matches: 9. The CDR3 runs to 14 residues. Germline V gene data show CDR1 as SEHNR and CDR2 as FQNEAQ (reference sequence). The CDR3 region is CASSLSGYRNEQYF. The CDR3 bases are TGTGCCAGCAGCCTTAGCGGGTACCGCAACGAGCAGTACTTC.